Given below is one T cell receptor (beta chain) in context. The entry originates in a study of cytomegalovirus exposure and HLA in healthy donors. Study overall: The study's early data release held 75 million to 95 million unique TCRs from HLA-typed donors.

The CDR3 sequence is 14 residues long. Trimming cost V 6 bases and J 0 bases, with 11 bases left between them. Germline-derived CDR1 and CDR2 are SGHDT and YYEEEE. The primer mix had 60 Vbeta and 13 Jbeta primers. TCRdb's copy holds only in-frame clones and misses some; the assay was immunoSEQ multiplex PCR. The table shows approximately 190,000 clones, with roughly four fifths occurring only once. The sequence was obtained from a woman aged 18-29 years in good health and CMV-seropositive. This chain uses TRBV5-6 with TRBJ2-3; D unresolved. Material: PBMCs. This CDR3 reads CASIGRLSTDTQYF. The CDR3 DNA follows: TGTGCCAGCATAGGCAGACTGAGCACAGATACGCAGTATTTT.